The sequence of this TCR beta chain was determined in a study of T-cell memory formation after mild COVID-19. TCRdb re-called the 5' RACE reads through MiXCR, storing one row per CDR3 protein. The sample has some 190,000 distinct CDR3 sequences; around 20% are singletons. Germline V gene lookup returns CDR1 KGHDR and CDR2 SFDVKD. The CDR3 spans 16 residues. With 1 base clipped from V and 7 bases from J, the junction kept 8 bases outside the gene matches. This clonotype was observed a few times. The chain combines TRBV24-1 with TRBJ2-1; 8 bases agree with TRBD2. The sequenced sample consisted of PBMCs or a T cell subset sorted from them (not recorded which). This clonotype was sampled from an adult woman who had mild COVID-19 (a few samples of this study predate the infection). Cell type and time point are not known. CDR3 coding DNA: TGTGCCACCAGTGATTTAGACGCGACGGGAGGGAATGAGCAGTTCTTC. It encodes CATSDLDATGGNEQFF.